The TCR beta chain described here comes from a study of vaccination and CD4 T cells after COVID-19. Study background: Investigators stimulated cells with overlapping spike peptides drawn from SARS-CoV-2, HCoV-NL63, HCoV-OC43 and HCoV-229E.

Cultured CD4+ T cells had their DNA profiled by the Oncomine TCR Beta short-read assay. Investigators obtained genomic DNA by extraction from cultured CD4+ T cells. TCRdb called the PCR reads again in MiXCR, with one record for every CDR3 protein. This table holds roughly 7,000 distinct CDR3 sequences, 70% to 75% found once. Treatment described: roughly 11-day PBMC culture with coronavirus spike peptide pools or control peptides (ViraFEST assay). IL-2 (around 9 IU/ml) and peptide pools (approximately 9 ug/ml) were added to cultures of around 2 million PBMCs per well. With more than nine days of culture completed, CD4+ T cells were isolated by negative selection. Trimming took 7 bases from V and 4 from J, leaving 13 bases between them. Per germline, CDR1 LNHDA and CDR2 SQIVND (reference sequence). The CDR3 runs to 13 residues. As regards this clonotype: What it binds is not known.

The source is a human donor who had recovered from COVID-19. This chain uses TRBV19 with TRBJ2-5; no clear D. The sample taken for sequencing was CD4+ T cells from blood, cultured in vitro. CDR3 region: CASTSAGRETQYF. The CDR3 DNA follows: TGTGCCAGTACCTCAGCCGGTAGAGAGACCCAGTACTTC.